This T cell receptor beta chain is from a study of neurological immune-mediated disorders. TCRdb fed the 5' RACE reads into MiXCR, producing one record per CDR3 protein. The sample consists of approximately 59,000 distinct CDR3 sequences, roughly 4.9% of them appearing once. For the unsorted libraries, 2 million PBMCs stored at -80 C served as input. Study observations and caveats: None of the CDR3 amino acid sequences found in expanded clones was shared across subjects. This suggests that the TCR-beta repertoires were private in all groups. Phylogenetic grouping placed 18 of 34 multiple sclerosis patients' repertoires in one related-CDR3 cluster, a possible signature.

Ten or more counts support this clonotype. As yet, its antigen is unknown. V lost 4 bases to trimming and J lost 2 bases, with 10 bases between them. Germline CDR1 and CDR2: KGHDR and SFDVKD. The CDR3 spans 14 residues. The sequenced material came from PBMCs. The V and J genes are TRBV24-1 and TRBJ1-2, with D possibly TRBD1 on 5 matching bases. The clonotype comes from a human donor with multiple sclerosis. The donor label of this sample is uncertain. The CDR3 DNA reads TGTGCCACCAGTGACTCGACAGTGAACTATGGCTACACCTTC. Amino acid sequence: CATSDSTVNYGYTF.